The clone carrying this T cell receptor beta chain has ten or more counts. Its antigen is not identified. The source material, RNA transcripts, was used to amplify TCR beta CDR3 regions. When the TCR CDR3 underwent first-round RT-PCR, the HTBI primer set was used. A single record per CDR3 protein comes from TCRdb applying MiXCR to the multiplex PCR reads. The sample lists about 210,000 distinct CDR3 sequences, about 17% occurring once. The data were obtained in a study of T cells in Graves' hyperthyroidism and ophthalmopathy. Study-level results: In blood, most of the thyroid clonotypes expanded above 0.001 were also present.

The PBMCs were sourced from fresh peripheral blood (about 9.7 ml). The material sequenced was blood. The receptor's source is a middle-aged man with Graves' hyperthyroidism.

CDR3 sequence: CASRPTGTESSYEQYF. CDR3 nucleotides: TGTGCCAGCAGGCCAACCGGGACAGAGAGCTCCTACGAGCAGTACTTC. The rearrangement joins TRBV6-1 to TRBJ2-7; 7 bases align to TRBD1. The germline V gene encodes CDR1 MNHNS and CDR2 SASEGT. V gave up 6 bases and J gave up 0 bases; unmatched junction bases: 11. The CDR3 runs to 16 residues.